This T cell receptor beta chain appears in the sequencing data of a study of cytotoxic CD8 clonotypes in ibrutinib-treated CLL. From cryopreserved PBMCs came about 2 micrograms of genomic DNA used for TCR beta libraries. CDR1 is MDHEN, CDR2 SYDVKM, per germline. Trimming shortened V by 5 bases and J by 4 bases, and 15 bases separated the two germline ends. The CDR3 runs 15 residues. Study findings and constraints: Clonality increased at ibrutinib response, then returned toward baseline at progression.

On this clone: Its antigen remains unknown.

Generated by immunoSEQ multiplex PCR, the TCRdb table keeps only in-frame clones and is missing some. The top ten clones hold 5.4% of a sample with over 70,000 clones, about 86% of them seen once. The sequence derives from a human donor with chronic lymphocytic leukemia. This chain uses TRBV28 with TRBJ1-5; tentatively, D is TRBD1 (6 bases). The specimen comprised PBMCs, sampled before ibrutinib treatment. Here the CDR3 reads CASSASGAGNQPQHF. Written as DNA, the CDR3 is TGTGCCAGCAGTGCCTCAGGGGCCGGAAATCAGCCCCAGCATTTT.